The present TCR beta chain was sequenced within a study of vaccination and CD4 T cells after COVID-19. Study-wide context: With nine or ten mild cases and one severe, convalescent patients were SARS-CoV-2 positive by nasal swab PCR.

The CDR3 length is 14 residues. V was cut by 7 bases and J by 2 bases, with 17 bases left in between. Germline assignment: CDR1 DFQATT and CDR2 SNEGSKA (reference sequence). A single record per CDR3 protein comes from TCRdb applying MiXCR to the PCR reads. The sample carries 15,000 to 20,000 distinct CDR3 sequences, about 59% recorded once. There were positive PCR dates ranging from March to December 2020, all predating US Alpha, Beta and Delta variants. The source is a human donor who had recovered from COVID-19. The sample consisted of CD4+ T cells from blood, taken before SARS-CoV-2 vaccination. V usage is TRBV20-1 and J usage is TRBJ1-2; D might be TRBD1 (5 bases). This chain's CDR3 is CSGTYMGGNYGYTF. DNA of the CDR3: TGCAGTGGGACATACATGGGTGGAAACTATGGCTACACCTTC.